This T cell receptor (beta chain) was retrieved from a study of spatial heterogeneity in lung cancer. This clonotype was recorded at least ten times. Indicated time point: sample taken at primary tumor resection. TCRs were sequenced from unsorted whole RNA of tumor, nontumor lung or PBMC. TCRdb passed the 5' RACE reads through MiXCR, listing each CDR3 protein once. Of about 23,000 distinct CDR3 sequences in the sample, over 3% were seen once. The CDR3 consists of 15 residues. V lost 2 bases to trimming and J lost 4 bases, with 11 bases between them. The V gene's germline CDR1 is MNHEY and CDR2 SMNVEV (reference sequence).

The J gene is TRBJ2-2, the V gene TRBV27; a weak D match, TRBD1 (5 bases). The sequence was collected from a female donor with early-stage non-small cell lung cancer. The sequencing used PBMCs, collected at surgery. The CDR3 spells CASSLRQGGTGELFF. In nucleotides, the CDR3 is TGTGCCAGCAGTTTAAGGCAGGGTGGCACCGGGGAGCTGTTTTTT.